The 23 T cell receptor beta chains listed next were all sequenced from one sample in a study of CD8 T cells in ankylosing spondylitis. TCRdb re-called the 5' RACE reads with MiXCR, one entry per CDR3 protein. The repertoire holds just over 150,000 distinct CDR3 sequences, with about a sixth as singletons. Sequencing was performed on blood, either unsorted or a sorted T cell fraction (not recorded which). Receptor source: a male donor with ankylosing spondylitis or in good health (not recorded which).

The sample holds many counts of this clonotype. The V call is TRBV5-1, the J call TRBJ2-1, with 7 bases that match TRBD1. Per germline, CDR1 SGHRS and CDR2 YFSETQ. Trimming took 4 bases from V and 5 from J; bases not matched to a gene: 9. This CDR3 has 15 amino acids. CDR3 residues: CASSLGFQGDNEQFF. The DNA for the CDR3 is TGCGCCAGCAGCCTTGGATTTCAGGGGGACAATGAGCAGTTCTTC. The full variable domain, completed using reference TRBV5-1 and TRBJ2-1, is KAGVTQTPRYLIKTRGQQVTLSCSPISGHRSVSWYQQTPGQGLQFLFEYFSETQRNKGNFPGRFSGRQFSNSRSEMNVSTLELGDSALYLCASSLGFQGDNEQFFGPGTRLTVL.

The rearrangement uses TRBV12-3 or TRBV12-4 and TRBJ2-1; 11 bases match TRBD2. V was clipped by 7 bases and J by 5 bases; unmatched bases: 13. There are 17 residues in the CDR3. DNA of the CDR3: TGTGCCAGCATTATGGGGGGGATGACTAGCGGGAACAATGAGCAGTTCTTC. Translated: CASIMGGMTSGNNEQFF.

There are many counts of this clonotype. J is TRBJ2-5 and V is TRBV5-8; 7 bases map to TRBD2. The length of the CDR3 is 15 residues. CDR1 is SGHTS and CDR2 is YDEGEE in the germline V gene. Trimming removed 4 bases from V and 5 bases from J; junction bases left unmatched: 11. The CDR3 region is CASSRTSVVVETQYF. The CDR3 region has the DNA TGTGCCAGCAGCAGAACTAGCGTCGTCGTTGAGACCCAGTACTTC. Drawing the rest from reference TRBV5-8 and TRBJ2-5, the complete variable domain is EAGVTQSPTHLIKTRGQQATLRCSPISGHTSVYWYQQALGLGLQFLLWYDEGEERNRGNFPPRFSGRQFPNYSSELNVNALELEDSALYLCASSRTSVVVETQYFGPGTRLLVL.

This clonotype was counted at least ten times. The J gene is TRBJ1-4, the V gene TRBV4-1; TRBD1 matches 8 bases. This CDR3 comprises 16 residues. The germline V gene encodes CDR1 MGHRA and CDR2 YSYEKL. V gave up 4 bases and J gave up 5 bases; unmatched junction bases: 9. Written as DNA, the CDR3 is TGCGCCAGCAGCCGGAACCAGGGGGCGGGAAATGAAAAACTGTTTTTT. It yields the protein CASSRNQGAGNEKLFF.

Ten or more counts support this clonotype. This chain joins TRBV12-3 or TRBV12-4 and TRBJ2-1; TRBD2 is a possible D gene (5 bases). V lost 5 bases and J lost 8, with 16 bases in between. This CDR3 has 14 amino acids. CDR3 loop: CASSPWELRHEQFF. The CDR3 DNA sequence: TGTGCCAGCAGTCCCTGGGAGCTGCGGCATGAGCAGTTCTTC.

This clonotype was recorded at least ten times. J is TRBJ2-4 and V is TRBV12-3 or TRBV12-4; D is unresolved. Trimming took off 3 bases at V and 0 bases at J, with 6 bases between the two ends. The CDR3 covers 14 residues. CDR3: CASSFLLAKNIQYF. CDR3 in DNA: TGTGCCAGCAGTTTTCTACTAGCCAAAAACATTCAGTACTTC.

This clonotype was observed at least ten times. The chain joins TRBV20-1 to TRBJ2-1, with D perhaps matching TRBD2 (5 bases). Looked up from germline, CDR1 is DFQATT and CDR2 is SNEGSKA (reference sequence). This CDR3 is 12 amino acids long. V lost 0 bases and J 14 bases, leaving 14 bases between the germline ends. CDR3 sequence (DNA): TGCAGTGCTAGAGATTTTCTAGCCTATGAGTTCTTC. This encodes CSARDFLAYEFF.

The CDR3 DNA reads as TGTGCCAGCAGCTTAGATGTCGGACTCCACAATGAGCAGTTCTTC. Amino acids: CASSLDVGLHNEQFF. The chain recombines TRBV11-2 with TRBJ2-1, with a tentative D call TRBD2 (5 bases). CDR3 length equals 15 residues. Germline CDR1 is SGHAT and CDR2 is FQNNGV. V was clipped by 0 bases and J by 5 bases, with 11 bases between them.

The chain couples TRBV28 to TRBJ1-6; D is undetermined. This CDR3 is built from 15 residues. Germline V gene data show CDR1 as MDHEN and CDR2 as SYDVKM. Between the trimmed V and J ends, which lost 4 bases and 4 bases, there was a span of 11 bases. The CDR3: CASSSTRRYNSPLHF. The DNA for the CDR3 is TGTGCCAGCAGTTCAACACGGAGATATAATTCACCCCTCCACTTT.

This clonotype was counted many times. The chain recombines TRBV5-1 with TRBJ2-2; D ambiguous. Trimming removed 0 bases from V and 1 base from J, with 7 bases in between. This CDR3 has 15 amino acids. Germline assignment: CDR1 SGHRS and CDR2 YFSETQ. The CDR3 loop is CASSLEGRNTGELFF. The CDR3 nucleotides are TGCGCCAGCAGCTTGGAAGGACGGAACACCGGGGAGCTGTTTTTT.

This clonotype came up many times. The J gene is TRBJ1-1, the V gene TRBV5-1; D not certain. This CDR3 has 15 amino acids. V lost 1 base, J lost 2 bases, and 12 bases lay in between. In germline, CDR1 is SGHRS, CDR2 YFSETQ. The CDR3, as DNA: TGCGCCAGCAGCTTGATCACCCACAGAAACACTGAAGCTTTCTTT. This gives the protein CASSLITHRNTEAFF.

This clonotype appeared a single time. This chain uses TRBV28 with TRBJ2-1; D not resolved. V lost 8 bases and J 5 bases, leaving 13 bases between the germline ends. Germline-derived CDR1 and CDR2 are MDHEN and SYDVKM. The CDR3 runs to 13 residues. The CDR3 reads CASQHSGNNEQFF. In DNA form, the CDR3 reads TGTGCCAGCCAACACTCTGGGAACAATGAGCAGTTCTTC.

This clonotype was found a few times. The chain has TRBV7-3 and TRBJ2-3; D is unresolved. Germline V gives CDR1 SGHTA, CDR2 FQGTGA. This CDR3 has 13 amino acids. V was clipped by 4 bases and J by 4 bases, with 9 bases between them. In DNA, the CDR3 is TGTGCCAGCAGCTCTGGGATTTCAGATACGCAGTATTTT. This translates into CASSSGISDTQYF.

A single count supports this clonotype. The germline gene is not matched at one end of the junction; a read error may be the cause. This rearrangement joins TRBV18 to TRBJ2-1, with 9 positions matching TRBD2. From germline, CDR1 is KGHSH and CDR2 LQKENI. The CDR3 sequence is 17 residues long. CDR3 coding DNA: TGTGCGAGCTCGTCCGAACTAGCGGGCCTATCCTACAGTGAGCAGTTCTTC. Encoded protein: CASSSELAGLSYSEQFF.

The chain joins TRBV5-5 to TRBJ1-1, with 7 positions matching TRBD1. J gave up 4 bases and V 4 bases, and 7 bases lay outside the gene matches. This CDR3 contains 14 residues. Germline assignment: CDR1 SGHKS and CDR2 YYEKEE (reference sequence). The CDR3 nucleotides read TGTGCCAGCAGCCCGGGACAGTATTCCACTGAAGCTTTCTTT. Protein sequence: CASSPGQYSTEAFF.

In regard to this clonotype: Possible read error: a much larger clone is one base away. The CDR3 end shows no conserved phenylalanine or tryptophan, and so a read error is likely. This chain uses TRBV20-1 with TRBJ2-7; 8 bases map to TRBD2. The CDR3 sequence is 15 residues long. The germline V gene encodes CDR1 DFQATT and CDR2 SNEGSKA (reference sequence). Trimming cost V 0 bases and J 5 bases; bases outside gene matches: 9. The chain's CDR3 is CSARDPAGVRHEQYS. In nucleotides, the CDR3 is TGCAGTGCTAGAGATCCAGCGGGAGTAAGGCACGAGCAGTACTCC.

V usage is TRBV7-6 and J usage is TRBJ2-1; a weak D match, TRBD2 (6 bases). Per germline, CDR1 SGHVS and CDR2 FNYEAQ. V lost 5 bases to trimming and J lost 1 base, with 18 bases between them. The CDR3 totals 17 residues. CDR3 amino acids: CASSQSHSGGSYNEQFF. CDR3 nucleotide sequence: TGTGCCAGCAGCCAATCACATTCAGGAGGGTCCTACAATGAGCAGTTCTTC.

The chain links TRBV29-1 to TRBJ1-1; the D is unclear. CDR3 length equals 13 residues. The germline CDR1 and CDR2 sequences are SQVTM and ANQGSEA. V was cut by 7 bases and J by 1 base, with 13 bases left in between. The CDR3 loop is CSAGGGGNTEAFF. The CDR3 region has the DNA TGCAGCGCCGGCGGCGGTGGGAACACTGAAGCTTTCTTT.

In its sample, this clonotype was seen many times. The genes are TRBV21-1 and TRBJ1-3; the table calls TRBD1, which could not be checked here. TRBV21-1 is reported as a pseudogene. The CDR3 contains 16 residues. CDR3 region: CASSKRRQGRRNTIYF. The CDR3 bases are TGTGCCAGCAGCAAAAGGAGACAGGGACGACGAAACACCATATATTTT.

With respect to this clonotype: Possible read error: a much larger clone is one base away. The J gene is TRBJ2-7, the V gene TRBV20-1, with 8 bases matching TRBD2. J lost 0 bases, V lost 8 bases, and 9 bases had no gene match. Per germline, CDR1 DFQATT and CDR2 SNEGSKA (reference sequence). The CDR3 runs to 14 residues. The CDR3 DNA reads TGCAGTACTCAGACTAGCGACAGCTCCTACGAGCAGTACTTC. This gives the protein CSTQTSDSSYEQYF.

This clonotype was seen a few times. V usage is TRBV6-5 and J usage is TRBJ1-5; 8 bases line up with TRBD1. The CDR3 contains 14 residues. Trimming took 2 bases from V and 5 from J; bases not matched to a gene: 2. Germline values: CDR1 MNHEY, CDR2 SVGAGI. This chain's CDR3 is CASSYQTGDQPQHF. For the CDR3, the DNA is TGTGCCAGCAGTTACCAGACAGGGGATCAGCCCCAGCATTTT.

This clonotype was recorded a few times. V is TRBV5-1 and J is TRBJ2-7; D is ambiguous. The germline V gene has CDR1 SGHRS and CDR2 YFSETQ. Trimming stripped 0 bases from V and 2 bases from J, with 6 bases between. CDR3 size: 13 residues. CDR3 nucleotide sequence: TGCGCCAGCAGCTTGGAACTTCCCTACGAGCAGTACTTC. Amino acid sequence: CASSLELPYEQYF.

This clonotype was recorded at least ten times. V usage is TRBV29-1 and J usage is TRBJ2-7, with 9 bases lining up with TRBD1. V was pared by 4 bases and J by 5 bases, with 9 bases of the junction left unmatched. Germline V gives CDR1 SQVTM, CDR2 ANQGSEA. The CDR3 totals 14 residues. The CDR3 DNA is TGCAGCGTTGGAGGGGGACAGGGCTCGGACGAGCAGTACTTC. This gives the protein CSVGGGQGSDEQYF.